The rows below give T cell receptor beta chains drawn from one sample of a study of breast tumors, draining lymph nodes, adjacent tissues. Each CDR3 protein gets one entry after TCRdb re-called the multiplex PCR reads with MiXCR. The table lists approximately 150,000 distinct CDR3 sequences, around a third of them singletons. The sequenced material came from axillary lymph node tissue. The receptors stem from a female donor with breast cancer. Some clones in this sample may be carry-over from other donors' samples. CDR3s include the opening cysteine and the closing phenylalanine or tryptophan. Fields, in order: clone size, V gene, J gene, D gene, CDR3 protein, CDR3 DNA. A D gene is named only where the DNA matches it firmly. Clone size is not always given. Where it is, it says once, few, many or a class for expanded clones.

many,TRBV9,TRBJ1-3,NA,CASSPQGTTGNTIYF,TGTGCCAGCAGCCCCCAAGGGACAACTGGAAACACCATATATTTT
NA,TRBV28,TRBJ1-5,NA,CASSSPRGRSQPQHF,TGTGCCAGCAGCTCGCCTCGGGGCAGGAGTCAGCCCCAGCATTTT
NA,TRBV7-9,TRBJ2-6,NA,CASSLRASGANVLTF,TGTGCCAGCAGCTTACGGGCCTCTGGGGCCAACGTCCTGACTTTC
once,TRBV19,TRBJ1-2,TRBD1,CASRVDSTGGYGYTF,TGTGCCAGTAGGGTAGATTCAACAGGGGGATATGGCTACACCTTC
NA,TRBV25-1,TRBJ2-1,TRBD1,CASSEEVAGGYNEQFF,TGTGCCAGCAGTGAAGAAGTCGCAGGGGGTTACAATGAGCAGTTCTTC
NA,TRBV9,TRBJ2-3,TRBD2,CASSPPSAGGDTQYF,TGTGCCAGCAGCCCCCCTAGCGCGGGGGGAGATACGCAGTATTTT
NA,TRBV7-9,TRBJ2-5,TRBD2,CATRRGGQETQYF,TGTGCCACCCGGCGGGGGGGCCAAGAGACCCAGTACTTC
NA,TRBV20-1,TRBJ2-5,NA,CSASLWETQYF,TGCAGTGCTAGTTTGTGGGAGACCCAGTACTTC
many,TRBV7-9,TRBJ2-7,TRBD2,CASSPLAGGSYEQYF,TGTGCCAGCAGCCCACTAGCGGGAGGGTCCTACGAGCAGTACTTC
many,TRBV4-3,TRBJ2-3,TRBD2,CASSQERPLAGARPSNTQYF,TGCGCCAGCAGCCAAGAACGACCTCTAGCGGGAGCCCGGCCTTCTAATACGCAGTATTTT
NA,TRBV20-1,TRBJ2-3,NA,CSARTTDTQYF,TGCAGTGCTAGAACCACAGATACGCAGTATTTT
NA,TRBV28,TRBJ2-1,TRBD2,CASSLGGGGLNYNEQFF,TGTGCCAGCAGTTTAGGGGGCGGGGGGTTAAACTACAATGAGCAGTTCTTC
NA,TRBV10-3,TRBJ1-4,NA,CAPRDGNREKLFF,TGTGCCCCCAGGGACGGTAATAGAGAAAAACTGTTTTTT
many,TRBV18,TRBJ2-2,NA,CASSPPGTPNTGELFF,TGTGCCAGCTCACCACCTGGGACGCCGAACACCGGGGAGCTGTTTTTT
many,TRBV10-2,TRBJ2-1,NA,CASRTGDEQFF,TGCGCCAGCAGAACGGGCGATGAGCAGTTCTTC
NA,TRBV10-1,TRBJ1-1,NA,CASCDPVTSEAFF,TGCGCCAGCTGTGACCCAGTGACTAGCGAAGCTTTCTTT
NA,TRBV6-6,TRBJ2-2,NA,CASSHSVSLGRLAGPGELFF,TGTGCCAGCAGTCACTCGGTGTCGCTAGGCCGGCTGGCTGGCCCCGGGGAGCTGTTTTTT
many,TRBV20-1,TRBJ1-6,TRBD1,CSASPAGGSSPLHF,TGCAGTGCTAGTCCGGCAGGGGGCAGTTCACCCCTCCACTTT
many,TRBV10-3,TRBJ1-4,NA,CAISERGQSTNEKLFF,TGTGCCATCAGTGAGCGTGGACAGTCAACTAATGAAAAACTGTTTTTT
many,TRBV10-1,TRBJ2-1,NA,CASNQRLPRAF,TGCGCCAGCAACCAGCGACTACCGCGTGCTTTC
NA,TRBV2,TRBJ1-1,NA,CASSSLTDTGAFF,TGTGCCAGCAGCAGCCTCACGGACACTGGAGCTTTCTTT
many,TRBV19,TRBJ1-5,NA,CASSTEPQHF,TGTGCCAGTAGTACTGAGCCCCAGCATTTT
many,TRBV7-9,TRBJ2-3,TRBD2,CASSSTDGLADYTDTQYF,TGTGCCAGCAGCTCCACTGACGGACTAGCGGATTACACAGATACGCAGTATTTT
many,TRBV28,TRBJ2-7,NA,CASSLVQRIPYEQYF,TGTGCCAGCAGTTTAGTACAGAGAATTCCCTACGAGCAGTACTTC
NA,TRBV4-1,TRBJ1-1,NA,CASSRAAPRDTEAFF,TGCGCCAGCAGCCGCGCGGCGCCTAGGGACACTGAAGCTTTCTTT
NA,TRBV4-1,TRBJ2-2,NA,CASSQDPGELFF,TGCGCCAGCAGCCAAGACCCCGGGGAGCTGTTTTTT
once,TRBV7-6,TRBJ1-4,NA,CASSLVSGGRAYNEKLFF,TGTGCCAGCAGCTTGGTTAGCGGGGGCAGGGCCTACAATGAAAAACTGTTTTTT
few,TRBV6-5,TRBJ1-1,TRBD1,CASSYSRDSEAFF,TGTGCCAGCAGTTACTCGCGGGACAGTGAAGCTTTCTTT
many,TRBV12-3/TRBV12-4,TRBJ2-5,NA,CASSLRVGKETQYF,TGTGCCAGCAGTTTACGAGTTGGAAAAGAGACCCAGTACTTC
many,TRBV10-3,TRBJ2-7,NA,CAISVVGPTYEQYF,TGTGCCATCAGTGTTGTCGGCCCTACCTACGAGCAGTACTTC
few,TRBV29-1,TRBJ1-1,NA,CSVFRGTEAFF,TGCAGCGTTTTCAGGGGTACTGAAGCTTTCTTT
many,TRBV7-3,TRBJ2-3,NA,CASSVGHSTDTQYF,TGTGCCAGCAGCGTCGGACATAGCACAGATACGCAGTATTTT
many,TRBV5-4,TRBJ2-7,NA,CASSLGDPYEQYF,TGTGCCAGCAGCTTGGGGGATCCCTACGAGCAGTACTTC
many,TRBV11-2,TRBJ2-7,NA,CASSFVDSSYEQYF,TGTGCCAGCAGCTTTGTCGACAGCTCCTACGAGCAGTACTTC
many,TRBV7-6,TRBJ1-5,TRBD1,CASSPGTGGRSNQPQHF,TGTGCCAGCAGCCCAGGGACAGGGGGCCGAAGCAATCAGCCCCAGCATTTT
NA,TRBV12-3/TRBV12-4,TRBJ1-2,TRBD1,CASSSDRGLGNTF,TGTGCCAGCAGCTCCGACAGGGGGCTCGGAAACACCTTC
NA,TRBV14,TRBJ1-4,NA,CASSQDYAGAAMEKLFF,TGTGCCAGCAGCCAAGATTATGCGGGGGCGGCGATGGAAAAACTGTTTTTT
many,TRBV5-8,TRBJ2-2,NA,CASSLGVFAGELFF,TGTGCCAGCAGCTTGGGGGTTTTCGCCGGGGAGCTGTTTTTT
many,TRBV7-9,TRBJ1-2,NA,CASSLDGGGGYTF,TGTGCCAGCAGCTTAGATGGCGGTGGTGGCTACACCTTC
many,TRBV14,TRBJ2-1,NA,CASSQIRDIDKPYNEQFF,TGTGCCAGCAGCCAAATCCGGGATATCGATAAACCTTACAATGAGCAGTTCTTC
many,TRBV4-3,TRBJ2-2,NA,CASSQDLPALTNTGELFF,TGCGCCAGCAGCCAAGATCTTCCAGCCCTAACGAACACCGGGGAGCTGTTTTTT
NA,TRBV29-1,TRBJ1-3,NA,CSIAMGSGNTIYF,TGCAGCATTGCGATGGGCTCTGGAAACACCATATATTTT
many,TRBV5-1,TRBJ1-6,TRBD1,CASSSDREDNSPLHF,TGCGCCAGCAGCTCGGACAGGGAAGATAATTCACCCCTCCACTTT
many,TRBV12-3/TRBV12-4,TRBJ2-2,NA,CASSLDGAIGELFF,TGTGCCAGCAGTTTAGACGGGGCCATCGGGGAGCTGTTTTTT
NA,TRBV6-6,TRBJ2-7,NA,CASSHLQGPGYEQYF,TGTGCCAGCAGTCATCTTCAGGGTCCTGGGTACGAGCAGTACTTC
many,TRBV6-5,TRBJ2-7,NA,CASSHSGGQQYF,TGTGCCAGCAGTCACTCGGGTGGACAGCAGTACTTC
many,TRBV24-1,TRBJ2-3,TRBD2,CATSDRAGGARDTQYF,TGTGCCACCAGTGACCGAGCCGGGGGGGCTAGGGATACGCAGTATTTT
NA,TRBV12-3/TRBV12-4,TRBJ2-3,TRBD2,CASSFGTRASGGIDTQYF,TGTGCCAGCAGTTTCGGGACGAGGGCTAGCGGGGGAATAGATACGCAGTATTTT
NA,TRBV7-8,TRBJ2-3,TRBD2,CASSLRGSGRGRTHTQYF,TGTGCCAGCAGCTTAAGGGGGAGCGGGAGGGGGCGCACACATACGCAGTATTTT
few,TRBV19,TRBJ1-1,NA,CASVRGVNTEAFF,TGTGCCAGTGTTCGAGGGGTGAACACTGAAGCTTTCTTT
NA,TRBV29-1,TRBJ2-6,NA,CSVEGQGRANVLTF,TGCAGCGTTGAAGGGCAGGGTAGGGCCAACGTCCTGACTTTC
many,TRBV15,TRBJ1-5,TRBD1,CATSRANRGDNQPQHF,TGTGCCACCAGCAGAGCGAACAGGGGAGACAATCAGCCCCAGCATTTT
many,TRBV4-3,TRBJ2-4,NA,CASSQEQGNIQYF,TGCGCCAGCAGCCAAGAACAGGGTAACATTCAGTACTTC
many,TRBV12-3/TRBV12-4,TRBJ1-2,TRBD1,CASSPGVGQGGMGYTF,TGTGCCAGCAGCCCTGGTGTGGGACAGGGGGGTATGGGCTACACCTTC
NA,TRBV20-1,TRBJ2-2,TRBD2,CSARGPIPGTGSGEPFF,TGCAGTGCTAGAGGTCCCATCCCCGGGACGGGGAGCGGGGAGCCGTTTTTT